The rows below give T cell receptor beta chains drawn from one sample of a study of neoadjuvant anti-PD-1 for oral cavity cancer. The protocol was immunoSEQ multiplex PCR, while the TCRdb copy is restricted to in-frame clones and leaves out a portion. Of about 13,000 clones in the sample, roughly 67% were seen once. The material sequenced was PBMCs, taken after nivolumab (anti-PD-1) treatment. The receptors were sampled from a person aged 35-79 years with oral cavity squamous cell carcinoma. Both conserved end residues are part of each CDR3. Fields, in order: clone size, V gene, D gene, CDR3 length, CDR3 protein. The D gene is left open where the match is weak. Not all rows give a size; the values are once, few, many and, for expanded clones, a class.

>NA|TRBV6-5|NA|14
CASSYGSQANIQYF
>NA|TRBV14|NA|14
CASSQEKAGYGYTF
>few|TRBV7-9|NA|14
CASSFRDFTYEQYF
>NA|TRBV11-2|NA|14
CASNQGPNTGELFF
>NA|TRBV7-3|TRBD2|16
CASSPVGRAGTGELFF
>NA|TRBV6-5|NA|12
CASSPTYNEQFF
>NA|TRBV2|NA|12
CASRWDADTQYF
>NA|TRBV9|NA|15
CASSAADHTVAAAFF
>few|TRBV18|TRBD2|16
CASSPTKLAGDNEQFF
>NA|TRBV2|NA|14
CASSIQGLGETQYF
>NA|TRBV7-2|NA|14
CASTPGGLQGTQYF
>NA|TRBV30|NA|11
CAWKYNYGYTF
>once|TRBV30|TRBD2|13
CASRGVPYNEQFF
>NA|TRBV10-3|TRBD2|14
CAISEEGGRETQYF
>once|TRBV30|NA|12
CACITGGNTIYF
>NA|TRBV7-9|TRBD2|14
CASSFGTSDNEQFF
>NA|TRBV7-2|NA|13
CASSFSRSLGYTF
>NA|TRBV4-2|NA|15
CASSQGGGLGDTQYF
>few|TRBV2|TRBD1|14
CASSQGDRVAEAFF
>NA|TRBV27|NA|16
CASSLSSRGSSYEQYF
>few|TRBV30|NA|13
CAWSVGRFYGYTF
>NA|TRBV5-1|NA|15
CASSSLADDTGELFF
>few|TRBV25-1|NA|14
CASSAAIPPHEQYF
>NA|TRBV25-1|TRBD2|17
CASSASGRALGTDTQYF
>once|TRBV6-6|TRBD2|16
CASSSTSGRSLYEQYF
>NA|TRBV19|NA|18
CASSIPVESAFSNQPQHF
>NA|TRBV15|NA|15
CATSRDPGTNEKLFF
>NA|TRBV5-6|NA|15
CASSFRGRSNQPQHF
>few|TRBV19|TRBD1|14
CASTKDREGYGYTF
>NA|TRBV5-1|TRBD1|12
CASSWGQSEQFF
>NA|TRBV6-5|NA|15
CASSSVTQGLYGYTF
>few|TRBV19|NA|15
CASSRQEGTNYGYTF
>NA|TRBV19|TRBD1|13
CASSRQGNYEQYF
>NA|TRBV10-3|NA|15
CAISEGPTDQETQYF
>few|TRBV19|TRBD2|13
CAIGTSDSYEQYF
>NA|TRBV19|TRBD2|13
CASSSGYTGELFF
>NA|TRBV12-2|NA|15
CASRFSTSGAYEQYF
>NA|TRBV2|TRBD2|15
CASSDGLAGRYEQYF
>NA|TRBV10-1|TRBD1|13
CASNRDRLGEQYF
>few|TRBV6-5|NA|12
CASSSKGQPQHF
>NA|TRBV6-1|TRBD1|15
CASSETGGGLGELFF